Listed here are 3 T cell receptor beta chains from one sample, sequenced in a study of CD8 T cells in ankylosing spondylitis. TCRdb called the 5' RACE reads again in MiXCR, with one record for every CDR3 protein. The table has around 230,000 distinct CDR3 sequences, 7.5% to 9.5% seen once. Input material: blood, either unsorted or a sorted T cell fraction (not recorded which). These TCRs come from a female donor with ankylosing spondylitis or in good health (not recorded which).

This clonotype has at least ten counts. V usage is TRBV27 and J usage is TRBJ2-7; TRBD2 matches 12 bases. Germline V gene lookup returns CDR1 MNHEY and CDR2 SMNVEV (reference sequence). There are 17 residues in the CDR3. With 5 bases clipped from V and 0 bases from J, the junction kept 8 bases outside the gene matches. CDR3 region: CASSPRTSGIYSYEQYF. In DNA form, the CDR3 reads TGTGCCAGCAGTCCCCGGACTAGCGGGATCTACTCCTACGAGCAGTACTTC.

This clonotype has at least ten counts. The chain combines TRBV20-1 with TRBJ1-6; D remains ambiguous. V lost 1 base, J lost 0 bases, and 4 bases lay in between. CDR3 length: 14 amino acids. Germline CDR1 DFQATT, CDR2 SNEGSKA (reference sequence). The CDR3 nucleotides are TGCAGTGCTAGAGTTGGCTCCTATAATTCACCCCTCCACTTT. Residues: CSARVGSYNSPLHF.

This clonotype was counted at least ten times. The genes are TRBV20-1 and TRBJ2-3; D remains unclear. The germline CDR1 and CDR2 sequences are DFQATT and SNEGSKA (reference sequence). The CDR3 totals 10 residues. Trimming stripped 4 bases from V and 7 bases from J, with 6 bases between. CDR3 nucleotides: TGCAGTGCTACGGAAAATACGCAGTATTTT. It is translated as CSATENTQYF.